The 27 T cell receptor beta chains reported below all come from one sample, sequenced in a study of Ad26.COV2.S vaccination and SARS-CoV-2 variants. Data came from immunoSEQ multiplex PCR; TCRdb stores just in-frame clones and leaves some out. The sample holds around 300,000 clones, approximately 87% seen once. Treatment of the sample: 15 to 20 received Ad26.COV2.S at low or high dose, single or two shots; several received placebo; per-sample allocation not given. Collection of the samples took place on day 63 after the first injection of vaccine or placebo. The sequences come from peripheral blood, collected in a trial of Ad26.COV2.S vaccine versus placebo. These receptors were taken from a person aged 18-65 years who received the Ad26.COV2.S COVID-19 vaccine or a placebo.

This clone was detected once. The V and J genes are TRBV6-5 and TRBJ2-7, with 9 nucleotides matching TRBD2. CDR1 is MNHEY, CDR2 SVGAGI, per germline. This CDR3 has 15 amino acids. V shed 0 bases and J 7 bases; nucleotides not matched to a gene: 7. CDR3 bases: TGTGCCAGCAGTTACTCGGCGGGGGGGCCTTGGGAGCAGTACTTC. Protein: CASSYSAGGPWEQYF.

The J gene is TRBJ2-7, the V gene TRBV4-3; TRBD2 is a possible D gene (6 bases). CDR3 length: 14 residues. Trimming stripped 1 base from V and 5 bases from J, with 12 bases between. Germline CDR1 is LGHNA and CDR2 is YSLEER. The CDR3: CASSQVGGKDEQYF. The CDR3 DNA reads TGCGCCAGCAGCCAAGTGGGGGGTAAGGACGAGCAGTACTTC.

This rearrangement joins TRBV14 to TRBJ1-2; perhaps TRBD1 as D (6 bases). Trimming stripped 7 bases from V and 4 bases from J, with 19 bases between. The CDR3 is 15 amino acids. Germline-derived CDR1 and CDR2 are SGHDN and FVKESK. The CDR3 sequence: CASTRRGHPPYGYTF. In DNA, the CDR3 is TGTGCCAGCACCCGCAGGGGACATCCCCCCTATGGCTACACCTTC.

V and J are TRBV23-1 and TRBJ1-6; tentative D call: TRBD1 (6 bases). TRBV23-1 is given ORF status, its function remaining uncertain. The V end was cut by 0 bases, the J end by 11 bases, with 17 bases between. The CDR3 sequence is 16 residues long. The CDR3 sequence is CASSQSMGQGGAPLHF. CDR3 DNA sequence: TGCGCCAGCAGTCAATCAATGGGACAAGGAGGGGCACCCCTCCACTTT.

V and J are TRBV7-2 and TRBJ2-3; possibly TRBD1 for D (6 bases). Germline V gives CDR1 SGHTA, CDR2 FQGNSA. The CDR3 is 14 residues long. V lost 10 bases and J lost 4, with 18 bases in between. Here the CDR3 DNA reads TGTGCCACACGCAACAGGGAGAGAGCAGATACGCAGTATTTT. Protein: CATRNRERADTQYF.

The genes are TRBV4-3 and TRBJ2-3; no definite D call. There are 16 residues in the CDR3. The germline V gene encodes CDR1 LGHNA and CDR2 YSLEER. Trimming stripped 0 bases from V and 0 bases from J, with 10 bases between. CDR3 region: CASSQDRRYSTDTQYF. The CDR3, as DNA: TGCGCCAGCAGCCAAGATCGGCGGTATAGCACAGATACGCAGTATTTT.

The CDR3 protein is CASSPLDSSTEAFF. The CDR3 nucleotides read TGTGCCAGCTCACCACTTGACAGCTCCACTGAAGCTTTCTTT. The V gene is TRBV18, the J gene TRBJ1-1, with D possibly being TRBD1 (5 bases). This CDR3 has 14 amino acids. Germline V gene lookup returns CDR1 KGHSH and CDR2 LQKENI. With 1 base removed from V and 4 bases from J, the gap between germline ends came to 10 bases. The full variable domain, with the rest looked up from reference TRBV18 and TRBJ1-1, is NAGVMQNPRHLVRRRGQEARLRCSPMKGHSHVYWYRQLPEEGLKFMVYLQKENIIDESGMPKERFSAEFPKEGPSILRIQQVVRGDSAAYFCASSPLDSSTEAFFGQGTRLTVV.

A word on this clone: Other nucleotide sequences in the sample specify the same CDR3. The chain employs TRBV6-2 or TRBV6-3 and TRBJ2-1; D is undetermined. Germline CDR1 reads MNHEY; CDR2 reads SVGEGT. This CDR3 is 11 amino acids long. Trimming removed 4 bases at V and 6 bases at J, with 4 bases between. As DNA, the CDR3 is TGTGCCAGCAGTTTAGGCAATGAGCAGTTCTTC. Residues: CASSLGNEQFF.

The genes are TRBV10-3 and TRBJ1-1; D remains ambiguous. V was trimmed by 4 bases and J by 0 bases, leaving 6 bases between them. This CDR3 spans 13 amino acids. Germline V gives CDR1 ENHRY, CDR2 SYGVKD. The CDR3 DNA reads as TGTGCCATCAGTGGACCCATGAACACTGAAGCTTTCTTT. Protein sequence: CAISGPMNTEAFF.

The genes are TRBV9 and TRBJ2-3; D possibly corresponds to TRBD1 (6 bases). Trimming took 0 bases from V and 4 from J, leaving 9 bases between them. The CDR3 length is 14 residues. Looked up from germline, CDR1 is SGDLS and CDR2 is YYNGEE. The CDR3 is CASSVEGVPDTQYF. The CDR3 DNA sequence: TGTGCCAGCAGCGTAGAGGGGGTCCCAGATACGCAGTATTTT.

This chain's CDR3 is CASSYGQGAPGGYTF. The DNA of the CDR3 is TGTGCCAGCAGTTACGGGCAGGGGGCGCCGGGTGGCTACACCTTC. V usage is TRBV6-2 or TRBV6-3 and J usage is TRBJ1-2, with TRBD1 matching 8 bases. The CDR3 spans 15 residues. CDR1 is MNHEY and CDR2 is SVGEGT in the germline V gene. V shed 2 bases, J shed 7 bases, and the junction held 9 bases outside the gene matches.

The chain combines TRBV5-1 with TRBJ2-5; D uncertain. V lost 0 bases, J lost 2 bases, and 11 bases lay in between. Germline assignment: CDR1 SGHRS and CDR2 YFSETQ. This CDR3 is built from 15 residues. CDR3 residues: CASSLGSTPQETQYF. The CDR3, as DNA: TGCGCCAGCAGCTTGGGGTCGACACCTCAAGAGACCCAGTACTTC.

Written as DNA, the CDR3 is TGTGCCAGCACCTTAGCGGGAGGAACCTACAATGAGCAGTTCTTC. Amino acid sequence: CASTLAGGTYNEQFF. The V and J genes are TRBV6-5 and TRBJ2-1; 10 nucleotides align to TRBD2. Germline lookup yields CDR1 MNHEY and CDR2 SVGAGI. The CDR3 runs 15 residues. Trimming removed 7 bases from V and 2 bases from J; junction bases left unmatched: 5.

The gene calls are TRBV3-1 (or the pseudogene TRBV3-2) and TRBJ2-5; tentative D call: TRBD2 (6 bases). This CDR3 is 16 amino acids long. V was clipped by 4 bases and J by 1 base, with 16 bases between them. Germline-derived CDR1 and CDR2 are LGHDT and YNNKEL (reference sequence). CDR3 coding DNA: TGTGCCAGCAGCCTTCGGGACTCTCCATCCCAAGAGACCCAGTACTTC. Translated: CASSLRDSPSQETQYF.

V is TRBV6-1 and J is TRBJ1-4; possible D gene TRBD1, 5 bases. V gave up 4 bases and J gave up 4 bases, with 16 bases separating them. This CDR3 is built from 16 residues. Per germline, CDR1 MNHNS and CDR2 SASEGT. The CDR3 loop reads CASSVFGTGRNEKLFF. CDR3 bases: TGTGCCAGCAGTGTATTTGGAACAGGACGTAATGAAAAACTGTTTTTT.

Note on this clone: One junction end disagrees with the germline gene, perhaps due to a read error. The V gene is TRBV4-1, the J gene TRBJ2-2, with D uncertain. CDR1 and CDR2 (germline): MGHRA, YSYEKL. The CDR3 totals 16 residues. The CDR3 DNA sequence: TGCGCCAGCAGTCAAGAGATAGGATTGAACACCGGGGAGCTGTTTTTT. The encoded protein is CASSQEIGLNTGELFF.

The chain carries TRBV15 and TRBJ2-1, with D perhaps TRBD2 (6 bases). V was shortened by 1 base and J by 2 bases, with 15 bases between the two germline ends. This CDR3 contains 17 residues. Per the germline V gene, CDR1 is LNHNV and CDR2 is YYDKDF (reference sequence). The CDR3 DNA sequence: TGTGCCACCAGCAGAGGTCCCCCGGGGGTGACCTACAATGAGCAGTTCTTC. This encodes CATSRGPPGVTYNEQFF.

This chain connects TRBV9 to TRBJ2-5, with 10 bases lining up with TRBD2. Germline CDR1 SGDLS, CDR2 YYNGEE. V shed 4 bases and J 1 base; nucleotides not matched to a gene: 4. The CDR3 sequence is 15 residues long. The CDR3 DNA follows: TGTGCCAGCAGCTGGACTAGCGGTATCCAAGAGACCCAGTACTTC. Translated: CASSWTSGIQETQYF.

The chain uses TRBV6-2 or TRBV6-3 and TRBJ2-3; D is undetermined. V dropped 6 bases and J dropped 0 bases, with 10 bases sitting between them. Per germline, CDR1 MNHEY and CDR2 SVGEGT. This CDR3 has 14 amino acids. CDR3 sequence (DNA): TGTGCCAGCAGCCGGATCCAAAGCACAGATACGCAGTATTTT. Amino acids: CASSRIQSTDTQYF.

The CDR3 is CASSRSPEVVQRQPGVEQYV. CDR3 nucleotides: TGTGCCAGCAGCCGCTCTCCAGAGGTGGTGCAGAGGCAGCCGGGGGTCGAGCAGTACGTC. The rearrangement uses TRBV13 and TRBJ2-7, with a tentative D call TRBD2 (6 bases). V gave up 5 bases and J gave up 6 bases, with 35 bases separating them. CDR1 is PRHDT, CDR2 FYEKMQ, per germline (reference sequence). The CDR3 loop spans 20 amino acids.

The chain couples TRBV27 to TRBJ1-2; 8 bases align to TRBD1. Germline trimming cut 8 bases from V and 4 bases from J; bases unmatched to any gene: 3. The CDR3 runs 12 residues. Germline V gives CDR1 MNHEY, CDR2 SMNVEV (reference sequence). The CDR3 spells CASLDRAYGYTF. DNA for the CDR3: TGTGCCAGCTTGGACAGGGCCTATGGCTACACCTTC.

The CDR3 DNA reads as TGCGCCAGCAGTGTACGGGGGTCGACGAACACTGAAGCTTTCTTT. Translating gives CASSVRGSTNTEAFF. The J gene is TRBJ1-1, the V gene TRBV5-1, with a possible D match to TRBD1 (5 bases). The V gene lost 5 bases and the J gene lost 1 base, with 15 bases spanning the gap. Germline V gives CDR1 SGHRS, CDR2 YFSETQ. This CDR3 comprises 15 residues.

The chain joins TRBV27 to TRBJ1-1, with TRBD1 matching 12 bases. Germline V gene sequence: CDR1 MNHEY, CDR2 SMNVEV (reference sequence). The CDR3 contains 15 residues. Trimming removed 5 bases from V and 4 bases from J; junction bases left unmatched: 5. The CDR3 sequence: CASSLGTGGFTEAFF. DNA for the CDR3: TGTGCCAGCAGTCTCGGGACAGGGGGCTTCACTGAAGCTTTCTTT.

The chain carries TRBV7-9 and TRBJ2-4, with 13 bases aligning to TRBD2. The V segment lost 5 bases and the J segment 1 base; nucleotides outside the gene matches: 8. CDR1 SEHNR and CDR2 FQNEAQ come from the germline V gene (reference sequence). CDR3 length: 18 residues. The CDR3 sequence is CASSPTSGGALAKNIQYF. The CDR3 DNA follows: TGTGCCAGCAGCCCCACTAGCGGGGGGGCCTTGGCCAAAAACATTCAGTACTTC.

This clone was found once. The chain uses TRBV6-2 or TRBV6-3 and TRBJ2-1, with TRBD2 as a possible D gene (6 bases). The germline gives CDR1 MNHEY, CDR2 SVGEGT. The V and J ends lost 4 bases and 5 bases respectively, with 18 bases between them. CDR3 length: 16 amino acids. CDR3 residues: CASSSPGGRVDNEQFF. For the CDR3, the DNA is TGTGCCAGCAGTTCCCCAGGAGGGCGGGTAGACAATGAGCAGTTCTTC.

This chain links TRBV2 with TRBJ2-3; 9 bases fit TRBD2. Per the germline V gene, CDR1 is SNHLY and CDR2 is FYNNEI. Trimming at V came to 7 bases and at J to 2 bases, leaving 13 bases not matched to a gene. The CDR3 is 17 residues long. The DNA for the CDR3 is TGTGCCAGCACCGATAGCGGGAGCTTTCGGAACACAGATACGCAGTATTTT. Its protein is CASTDSGSFRNTDTQYF.

This rearrangement joins TRBV10-3 to TRBJ2-3, with no clear D. V shed 2 bases and J shed 1 base, with 7 bases lying between them. The CDR3 has 14 amino acids. CDR1 and CDR2 (germline): ENHRY, SYGVKD. CDR3: CAISEMGGTDTQYF. CDR3 DNA sequence: TGTGCCATCAGTGAGATGGGCGGCACAGATACGCAGTATTTT.